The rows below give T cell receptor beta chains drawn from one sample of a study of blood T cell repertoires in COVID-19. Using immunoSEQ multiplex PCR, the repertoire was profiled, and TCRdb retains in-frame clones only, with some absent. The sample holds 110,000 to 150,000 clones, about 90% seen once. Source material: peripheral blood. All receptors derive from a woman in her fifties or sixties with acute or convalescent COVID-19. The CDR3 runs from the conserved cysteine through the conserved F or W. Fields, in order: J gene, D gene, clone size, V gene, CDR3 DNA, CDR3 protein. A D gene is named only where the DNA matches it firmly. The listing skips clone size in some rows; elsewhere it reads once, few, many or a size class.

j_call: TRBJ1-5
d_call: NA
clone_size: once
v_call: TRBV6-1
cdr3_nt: TGTGCCAGCAGTGAAAAGGGTCGGGGTCAGCCCCAGCATTTT
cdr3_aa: CASSEKGRGQPQHF

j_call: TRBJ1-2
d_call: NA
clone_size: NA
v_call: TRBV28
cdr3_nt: TGTGCCAGCAGTTTAGAGGGTTATGGCTACACCTTC
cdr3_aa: CASSLEGYGYTF

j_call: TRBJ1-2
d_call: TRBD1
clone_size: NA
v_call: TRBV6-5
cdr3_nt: TGTGCCAGCAGTTACTCGACAGGGTTGAATGGCTACACCTTC
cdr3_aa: CASSYSTGLNGYTF

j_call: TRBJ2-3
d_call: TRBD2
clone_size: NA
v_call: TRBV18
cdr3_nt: TGTGCCAGCTCACCTAGCGGGGTCGGCCCAGATACGCAGTATTTT
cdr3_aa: CASSPSGVGPDTQYF

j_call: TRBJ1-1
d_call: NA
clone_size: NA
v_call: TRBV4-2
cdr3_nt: TGTGCCAGCAGCCAAGTGGCAGGGTGGAACACTGAAGCTTTCTTT
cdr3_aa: CASSQVAGWNTEAFF

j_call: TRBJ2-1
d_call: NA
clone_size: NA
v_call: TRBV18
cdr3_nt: TGTGCCAGCTCACCTTCCGAGAGCTCCTACAATGAGCAGTTCTTC
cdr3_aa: CASSPSESSYNEQFF

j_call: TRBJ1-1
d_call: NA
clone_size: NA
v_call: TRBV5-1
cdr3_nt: TGCGCCAGCAGCTTGGGCGCGGAAGCTTTCTTT
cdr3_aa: CASSLGAEAFF

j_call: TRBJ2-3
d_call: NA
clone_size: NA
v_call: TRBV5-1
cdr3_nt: TGCGCCAGCAGCGAGGAGATCAGTCTTTCCACAGATACGCAGTATTTT
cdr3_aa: CASSEEISLSTDTQYF

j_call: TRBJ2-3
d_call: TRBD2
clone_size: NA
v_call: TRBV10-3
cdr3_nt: TGTGCCTCGGGCGGCCTAGCGGGGCTGACAGATACGCAGTATTTT
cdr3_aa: CASGGLAGLTDTQYF

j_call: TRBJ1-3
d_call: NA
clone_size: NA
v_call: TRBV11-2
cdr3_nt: TGTGCCAGCCGACGGGCAGGGGTCTCTGGAAACACCATATATTTT
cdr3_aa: CASRRAGVSGNTIYF

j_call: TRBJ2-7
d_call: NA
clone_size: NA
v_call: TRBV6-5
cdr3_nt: TGTGCCAGCAGTTACTCTGGTGCGGGGAACTACGAGCAGTACTTC
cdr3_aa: CASSYSGAGNYEQYF

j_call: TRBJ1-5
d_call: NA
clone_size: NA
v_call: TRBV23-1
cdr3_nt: TGCGCCAGCAGTCAATCGGGGGGACCTAGAAATCAGCCCCAGCATTTT
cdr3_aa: CASSQSGGPRNQPQHF

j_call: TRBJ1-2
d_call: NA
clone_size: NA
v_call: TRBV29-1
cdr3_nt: TGCAGCGTTGAAGATCTATCAATTTACACCTTC
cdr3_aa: CSVEDLSIYTF

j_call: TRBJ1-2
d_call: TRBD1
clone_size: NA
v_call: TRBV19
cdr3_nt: TGTGCCAGTGGGGACAGGGGACACTATGGCTACACCTTC
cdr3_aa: CASGDRGHYGYTF

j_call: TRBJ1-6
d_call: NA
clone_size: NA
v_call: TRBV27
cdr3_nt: TGTGCCAGCAGTTTATCCGGCAGGGTGGAAAATTCACCCCTCCACTTT
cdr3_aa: CASSLSGRVENSPLHF

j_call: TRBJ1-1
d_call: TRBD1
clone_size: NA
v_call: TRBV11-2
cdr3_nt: TGTGCCAGCAGCTCTCAGGGGGGCAACACTGAAGCTTTCTTT
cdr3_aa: CASSSQGGNTEAFF

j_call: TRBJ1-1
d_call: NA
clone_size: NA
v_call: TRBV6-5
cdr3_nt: TGTGCCAGCAGTTACGGTCCCCCAGGGACTGAAGCTTTCTTT
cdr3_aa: CASSYGPPGTEAFF

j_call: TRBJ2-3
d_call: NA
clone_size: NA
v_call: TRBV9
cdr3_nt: TGTGCCAGCAGCGTAGTCGGGTGGGCAGATACGCAGTATTTT
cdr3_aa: CASSVVGWADTQYF

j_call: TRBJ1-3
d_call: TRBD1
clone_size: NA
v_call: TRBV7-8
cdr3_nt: TGTGCCAGCAGCTTGACAGGGGCTGGAAACACCATATATTTT
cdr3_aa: CASSLTGAGNTIYF

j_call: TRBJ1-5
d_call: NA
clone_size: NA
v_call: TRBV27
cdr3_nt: TGTGCCAGCAGTCTGATCAGGGGAGGCAATCAGCCCCAGCATTTT
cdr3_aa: CASSLIRGGNQPQHF

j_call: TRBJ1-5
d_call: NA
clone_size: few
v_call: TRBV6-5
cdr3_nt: TGTGCCAGCAGTCCCCCGGGACATCCAAATCAGCCCCAGCATTTT
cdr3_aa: CASSPPGHPNQPQHF

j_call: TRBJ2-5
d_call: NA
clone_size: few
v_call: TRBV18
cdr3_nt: TGTGCCAGCTCACCCCGGGAAGAGACCCAGTACTTC
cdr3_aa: CASSPREETQYF

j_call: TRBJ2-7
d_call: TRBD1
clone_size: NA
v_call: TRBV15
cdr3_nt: TGTGCCACCAGCAGGGACAGGGTATCCTACGAGCAGTACTTC
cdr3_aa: CATSRDRVSYEQYF

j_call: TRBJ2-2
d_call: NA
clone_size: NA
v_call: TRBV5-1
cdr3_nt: TGCGCCAGCAGCCCCCTCGCGGGATCTGAGAACACCGGGGAGCTGTTTTTT
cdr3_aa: CASSPLAGSENTGELFF

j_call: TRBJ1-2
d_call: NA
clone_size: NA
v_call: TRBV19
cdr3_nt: TGTGCCAGTAGTATAGCCGTGACACCGCGGGGGGGCCTTGGCTACACCTTC
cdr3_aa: CASSIAVTPRGGLGYTF

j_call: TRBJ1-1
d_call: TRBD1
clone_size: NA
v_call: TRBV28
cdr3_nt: TGTGCCAGCAGTTTATTGGGACAGCCGAACACTGAAGCTTTCTTT
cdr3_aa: CASSLLGQPNTEAFF

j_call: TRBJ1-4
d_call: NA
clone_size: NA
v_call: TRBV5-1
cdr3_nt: TGCGCCAGCGGGACAAGTATTAATGAAAAACTGTTTTTT
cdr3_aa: CASGTSINEKLFF

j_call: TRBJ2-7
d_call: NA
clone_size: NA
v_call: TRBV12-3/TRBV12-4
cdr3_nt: TGTGCCAGCAGCCGTAGCCTGCGGGGCGAGCAGTACTTC
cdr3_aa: CASSRSLRGEQYF

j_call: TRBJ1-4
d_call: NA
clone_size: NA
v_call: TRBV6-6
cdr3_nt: TGTGCCAGCAGTTCACAGGGAACTAATGAAAAACTGTTTTTT
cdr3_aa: CASSSQGTNEKLFF

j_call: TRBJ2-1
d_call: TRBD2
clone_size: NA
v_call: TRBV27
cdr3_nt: TGTGCCAGCAGTTATGGAGCGGGATTGTCCTACAATGAGCAGTTCTTC
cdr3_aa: CASSYGAGLSYNEQFF

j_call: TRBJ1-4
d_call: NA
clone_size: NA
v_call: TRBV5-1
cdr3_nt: TGCGCCAGCAGGGCAACAGGTGCAACTAATGAAAAACTGTTTTTT
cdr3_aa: CASRATGATNEKLFF

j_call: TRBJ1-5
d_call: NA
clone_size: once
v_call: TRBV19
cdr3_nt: TGTGCCAGTAGTATATCACAGGGCACCCAGCCCCAGCATTTT
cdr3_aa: CASSISQGTQPQHF

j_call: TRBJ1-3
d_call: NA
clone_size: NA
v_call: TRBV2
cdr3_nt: TGTGCCAGCAGCCCGGTGCCCGTCTTCGGAAACACCATATATTTT
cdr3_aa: CASSPVPVFGNTIYF

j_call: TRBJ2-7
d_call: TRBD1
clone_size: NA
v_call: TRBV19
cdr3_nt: TGTGCCAGTAGTATGGCACAGGGGGCAGGGGAGCAGTACTTC
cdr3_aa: CASSMAQGAGEQYF

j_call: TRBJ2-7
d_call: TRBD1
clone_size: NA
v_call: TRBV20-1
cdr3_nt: TGCAGTGCTAGTGAGGGACAGTTACCTTCCTACGAGCAGTACTTC
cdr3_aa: CSASEGQLPSYEQYF